Listed below are T cell receptor beta chains from one sample, sequenced in a study of T-cell memory formation after mild COVID-19. TCRdb itself ran the 5' RACE reads through MiXCR, one entry per CDR3 protein. The sample lists 470,000 or so distinct CDR3 sequences; 20% were seen once. Sequencing used PBMCs or a T cell subset sorted from them (not recorded which). The receptors shown here come from an adult woman who had mild COVID-19 (a few samples of this study predate the infection). Cell type and time point are not known. Both conserved end residues are part of each CDR3. A D gene is named only where the DNA matches it firmly. Clone size is stated in some rows and not others, as once, few, many or a class when expanded.

J gene	V gene	clone size	D gene	CDR3 DNA	CDR3 protein
TRBJ2-5	TRBV29-1	few	TRBD2	TGCAGCGTAGGACTAGCGGAGGCACTCCAAGAGACCCAGTACTTC	CSVGLAEALQETQYF
TRBJ1-2	TRBV24-1	few	-	TGTGCCACCAGTGATTTGCCCAGGGGTGGCTACACCTTC	CATSDLPRGGYTF
TRBJ2-1	TRBV24-1	-	TRBD2	TGTGCCACCAGTGACCGAAGCGGGATCGTTTTGCATGAGCAGTTCTTC	CATSDRSGIVLHEQFF
TRBJ2-1	TRBV4-1	many	TRBD2	TGCGCCAGCAGCCGAAGCGGGAGGCGCTCCTACAATGAGCAGTTCTTC	CASSRSGRRSYNEQFF
TRBJ2-5	TRBV28	-	TRBD2	TGTGCCAGCAGTTTATTGGCGGGAGAGGGCCAAGAGACCCAGTACTTC	CASSLLAGEGQETQYF
TRBJ1-4	TRBV6-1	few	TRBD1	TGTGCCAGCAGTTTAAACAGGGGAGAAAAACTGTTTTTT	CASSLNRGEKLFF
TRBJ1-5	TRBV20-1	few	TRBD1	TGCAGTGCTAGAAGGGTTCCGGGACAGGGGGATCAGCCCCAGCATTTT	CSARRVPGQGDQPQHF
TRBJ2-3	TRBV12-3/TRBV12-4	few	TRBD1	TGTGCCAGCAGCACACAGGGGGACACGCAGTATTTT	CASSTQGDTQYF
TRBJ1-2	TRBV4-3	-	-	TGCGCCAGCAGCCAAGATGGATGGCCAGAAGGTGGCTACACCTTC	CASSQDGWPEGGYTF
TRBJ1-4	TRBV5-1	few	-	TGCGCCAGCAGCTCGGGATGGGTGGAAACTAATGAAAAACTGTTTTTT	CASSSGWVETNEKLFF
TRBJ2-5	TRBV24-1	-	TRBD2	TGTGCCACCAGTGACTCGGGACTAGCGGGTAGCGCGGAGACCCAGTACTTC	CATSDSGLAGSAETQYF
TRBJ2-5	TRBV7-9	many	-	TGTGCCAGCAGAAGGGGTGGTGAGGAGACCCAGTACTTC	CASRRGGEETQYF
TRBJ1-1	TRBV29-1	-	-	TGCAGCGCCTCGAGGGGGTCGGACACTGAAGCTTTCTTT	CSASRGSDTEAFF
TRBJ2-3	TRBV11-2	few	-	TGTGCCAGCAGCTTAGCCAACTCACATCCCCGGACGCAGTATTTT	CASSLANSHPRTQYF
TRBJ1-4	TRBV29-1	-	-	TGCAGCGTTGAAGGACTGACTAATGAAAAACTGTTTTTT	CSVEGLTNEKLFF
TRBJ1-2	TRBV7-9	few	-	TGTGCCAGCAGCTTAAAAACTGGGGGCTATGGCTACACCTTC	CASSLKTGGYGYTF
TRBJ2-5	TRBV19	-	-	TGTGCCAGTAGTAGTGGAAGAAGCGAAGAGACCCAGTACTTC	CASSSGRSEETQYF
TRBJ2-3	TRBV7-9	few	-	TGTGCCAGCAGCCCGGCAACGGTTTTCGGCACAGATACGCAGTATTTT	CASSPATVFGTDTQYF
TRBJ2-7	TRBV20-1	-	TRBD2	TGCAGTGCCCCCGAGGGAGGGACCAACCCCTACGAGCAGTACTTC	CSAPEGGTNPYEQYF
TRBJ1-1	TRBV4-2	-	-	TGTGCCAGCAGCCAAGAAGCCAACATGAACACTGAAGCTTTCTTT	CASSQEANMNTEAFF
TRBJ2-3	TRBV14	few	TRBD2	TGTGCCAGCAGCCAACAACCGGGACTAGCGGGAGGGCCAGATACGCAGTATTTT	CASSQQPGLAGGPDTQYF
TRBJ2-1	TRBV29-1	few	TRBD1	TGCAGCGTTGGGTCGGGACAGGGGTCCAATGAGCAGTTCTTC	CSVGSGQGSNEQFF
TRBJ1-4	TRBV11-2	few	TRBD1	TGTGCCAGCAGCTTTGGGAAAGGACAGGGCCAGGGTTATGAAAAACTGTTTTTT	CASSFGKGQGQGYEKLFF
TRBJ2-3	TRBV7-9	many	TRBD2	TGTGCCAGCAGCTTAGTCGGCGGGGAAGCGGGGAATACGCAGTATTTT	CASSLVGGEAGNTQYF
TRBJ2-3	TRBV7-9	few	TRBD2	TGTGCCAGCAGCAGAGGGACTAGCGGACCAGATACGCAGTATTTT	CASSRGTSGPDTQYF
TRBJ2-7	TRBV20-1	-	-	TGCAGTGCTAGACAGACACCGGGTTCCTACGAGCAGTACTTC	CSARQTPGSYEQYF
TRBJ2-3	TRBV7-8	-	TRBD2	TGTGCCAGCAGCCCGACCGGGACTAGCGGAGATACGCAGTATTTT	CASSPTGTSGDTQYF
TRBJ2-7	TRBV14	-	-	TGTGCCAGCAAGGAGGTTACCTACGAGCAGTACTTC	CASKEVTYEQYF
TRBJ2-5	TRBV3-1	-	-	TGTGCCAGCAGCCAAGCTCGGACCGGCGGGACCCAGTACTTC	CASSQARTGGTQYF
TRBJ1-2	TRBV6-2/TRBV6-3	-	-	TGTGCCAGCAGTTACTTAGCTTTCTATGGCTACACCTTC	CASSYLAFYGYTF
TRBJ2-5	TRBV11-1	-	-	TGTGCCAGCAGCCCGACAGAGGCCCAGTGGGAGACCCAGTACTTC	CASSPTEAQWETQYF
TRBJ1-1	TRBV20-1	few	-	TGCAGTGCTACGGACAGGAACACTGAAGCTTTCTTT	CSATDRNTEAFF
TRBJ2-1	TRBV7-2	few	TRBD1	TGTGCCAGCAGCTACTGGACAGGCGCCTACAATGAGCAGTTCTTC	CASSYWTGAYNEQFF
TRBJ1-1	TRBV6-2/TRBV6-3	-	TRBD1	TGTGCCAGCAGTCCAGGGGGCCATATGAACACTGAAGCTTTCTTT	CASSPGGHMNTEAFF
TRBJ2-3	TRBV30	few	TRBD2	TGTGCCCTCTCCTATAGCGGGAGGTTGGCTACGCAGTATTTT	CALSYSGRLATQYF
TRBJ2-5	TRBV3-1	few	TRBD1	TGTGCCAGCAGCCAAGGACTCGGGACAGGGGGCGAGACCCAGTACTTC	CASSQGLGTGGETQYF
TRBJ1-2	TRBV18	-	TRBD1	TGTGCCAGCTCGCTCACAGGGGGTGAAGCAGTGGGCTACACCTTC	CASSLTGGEAVGYTF
TRBJ1-1	TRBV4-3	-	-	TGCGCCAGCAGCCAAGACGGAGCAGGATTCACTGAAGCTTTCTTT	CASSQDGAGFTEAFF
TRBJ2-2	TRBV3-1	few	-	TGTGCCAGCAGCCGCGGGGCAACCGGGGAGCTGTTTTTT	CASSRGATGELFF
TRBJ2-3	TRBV20-1	few	TRBD1	TGCAGTGCTGGGGGGACAGGGGGCTTCACAGATACGCAGTATTTT	CSAGGTGGFTDTQYF
TRBJ2-7	TRBV4-1	-	-	TGCGCCAGCAGCCACACCCCTGGGGTCGAGCAGTACTTC	CASSHTPGVEQYF
TRBJ1-4	TRBV5-1	few	-	TGCGCCAGCAGCAGCCGAGGGGATACGGATGAAAAACTGTTTTTT	CASSSRGDTDEKLFF
TRBJ1-1	TRBV19	-	-	TGTGCCAGTAGTATGTCAGGACACTACACTGAAGCTTTCTTT	CASSMSGHYTEAFF
TRBJ2-2	TRBV4-2	-	-	TGTGCCAGCAGCCAAGAATCTGAGAGGGGGGCACTTATGAACACCGGGGAGCTGTTTTTT	CASSQESERGALMNTGELFF
TRBJ1-1	TRBV2	-	-	TGTGCCAGCAGTGAAGTCGGCTGGGGTGGGCCTGAAGCTTTCTTT	CASSEVGWGGPEAFF
TRBJ2-1	TRBV7-7	-	-	TGTGCTAGCAGCTTAGCCAAAGGGAATGAGCAGTTCTTC	CASSLAKGNEQFF
TRBJ2-5	TRBV9	-	-	TGTGCCAGCAGCGCGGCCCTCGGGACCCAGTACTTC	CASSAALGTQYF
TRBJ1-1	TRBV6-2/TRBV6-3	once	-	TGTGCCACGATGACAGTCTTCCCCGCCACTGAAGCTTTCTTT	CATMTVFPATEAFF
TRBJ2-1	TRBV5-1	-	TRBD2	TGCGCCAGCAGCCCCCAGACTAGCGGGACCGAGCAGTTCTTC	CASSPQTSGTEQFF
TRBJ2-7	TRBV12-3/TRBV12-4	few	-	TGTGCCAGCAGGTCGCACAGTCCTCCAGGGGACGAGCAGTACTTC	CASRSHSPPGDEQYF
TRBJ1-1	TRBV7-2	-	-	TGTGCCAGCAGCCCCTGGGGAGGGCAGGTGAGCACTGAAGCTTTCTTT	CASSPWGGQVSTEAFF
TRBJ1-2	TRBV5-4	few	-	TGTGCCAGCAGCTTCGGGGGCGCGAGAGGCTACACCTTC	CASSFGGARGYTF
TRBJ1-2	TRBV27	-	-	TGTGCCAGCAGTTTGAGGGGGGGCGGTGGCTACACCTTC	CASSLRGGGGYTF
TRBJ2-1	TRBV3-1	few	TRBD2	TGTGCCAGCAGCCAGAGGACTAGCGGGAGAACCTCCAATGAGCAGTTCTTC	CASSQRTSGRTSNEQFF
TRBJ1-2	TRBV6-5	once	TRBD1	TGTGCCAGCAAGGTGGGACAGACTAACTATGGCTACACCTTC	CASKVGQTNYGYTF
TRBJ2-5	TRBV20-1	few	-	TGCAGTGCCACCGACTGGCAAGAGACCCAGTACTTC	CSATDWQETQYF
TRBJ2-3	TRBV5-8	-	-	TGTGCCAGCAGCTTGGGGCAAGCCGGCACAGATACGCAGTATTTT	CASSLGQAGTDTQYF